The present T cell receptor (beta chain) was sequenced within a study of blood T cell repertoires in COVID-19. Across the whole study: Italy, Spain and the United States were the sources of the convalescent and acute COVID-19 samples. Sources were T cells, B-cell-depleted T cells, or PBMCs; the material itself was cDNA or gDNA.

The CDR3 covers 16 residues. Germline V lookup: CDR1 PRHDT, CDR2 FYEKMQ (reference sequence). V was trimmed by 4 bases and J by 0 bases, leaving 15 bases between them. A Seattle source enrolled patients during active infection and followed them longitudinally. In the source study's methods: Reference gene primer amplification yielded estimated nucleated cell counts. Clones were sequenced by immunoSEQ multiplex PCR, and TCRdb holds only the in-frame ones, with some missing. Clone size and V and J calls were adopted from that table, with D and trimming inferred from the DNA. Of about 370,000 clones in the sample, about 89% were seen once.

Material for sequencing was peripheral blood. The chain carries TRBV13 and TRBJ1-2, with no clear D. The sequence was obtained from a woman between 25 and 40 years old with COVID-19, enrolled during active disease. The CDR3 is CASSSPPRVTNYGYTF. CDR3 bases: TGTGCCAGCAGCTCACCACCCCGAGTAACTAACTATGGCTACACCTTC.